This TCR beta chain was recorded in a study of T cell responses to AZD1222 COVID-19 vaccine. Per the germline V gene, CDR1 is LGHDT and CDR2 is YNNKEL (reference sequence). V was pared by 4 bases and J by 6 bases, with 13 bases between. The CDR3 runs 13 residues. Clones were sequenced by immunoSEQ multiplex PCR, and TCRdb holds only the in-frame ones, with some missing. The sample contains over 150,000 clones, 75% to 90% of which appear only once. Findings and limits, study-wide: The study sampled repertoires only after the peak T cell response.

This clone turned up a few times. Its antigen is currently unknown. The specimen comprised peripheral blood, sampled on day 0 of AZD1222 vaccination. The rearrangement links TRBV3-1 (or the pseudogene TRBV3-2) to TRBJ2-7, with D perhaps matching TRBD1 or TRBD2 (5 bases each). This sequence originates from an adult in good health. CDR3 residues: CASSRGTVSEQYF. The CDR3 bases are TGTGCCAGCAGCCGAGGGACGGTCTCCGAGCAGTACTTC.